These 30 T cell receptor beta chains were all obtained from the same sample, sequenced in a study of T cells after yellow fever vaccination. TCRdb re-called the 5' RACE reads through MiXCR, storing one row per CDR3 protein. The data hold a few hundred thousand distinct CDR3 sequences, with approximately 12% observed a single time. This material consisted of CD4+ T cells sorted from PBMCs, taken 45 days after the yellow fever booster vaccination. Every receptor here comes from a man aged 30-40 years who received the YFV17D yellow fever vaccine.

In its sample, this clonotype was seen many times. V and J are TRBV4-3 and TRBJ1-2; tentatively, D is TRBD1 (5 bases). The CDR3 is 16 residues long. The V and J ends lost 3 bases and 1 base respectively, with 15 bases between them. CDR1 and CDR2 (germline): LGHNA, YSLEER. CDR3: CASSHGAGAINYGYTF. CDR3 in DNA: TGCGCCAGCAGCCATGGGGCGGGAGCTATTAACTATGGCTACACCTTC.

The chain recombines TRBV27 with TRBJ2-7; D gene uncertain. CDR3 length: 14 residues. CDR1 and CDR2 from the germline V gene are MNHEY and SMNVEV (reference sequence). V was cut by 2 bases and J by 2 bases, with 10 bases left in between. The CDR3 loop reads CASSLRAEAYEQYF. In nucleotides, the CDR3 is TGTGCCAGCAGTTTAAGGGCAGAAGCCTACGAGCAGTACTTC.

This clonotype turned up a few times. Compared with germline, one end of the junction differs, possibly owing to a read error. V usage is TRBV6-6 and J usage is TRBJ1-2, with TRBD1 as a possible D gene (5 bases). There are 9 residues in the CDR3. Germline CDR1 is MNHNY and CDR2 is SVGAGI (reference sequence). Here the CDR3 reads CASGGTRLF. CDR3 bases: TGTGCCAGCGGGGGGACTAGACTCTTC.

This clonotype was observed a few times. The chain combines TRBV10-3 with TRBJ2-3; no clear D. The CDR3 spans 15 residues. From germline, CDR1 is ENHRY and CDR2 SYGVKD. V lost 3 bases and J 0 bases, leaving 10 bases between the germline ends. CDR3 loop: CAISDTATSTDTQYF. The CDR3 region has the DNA TGTGCCATCAGTGATACAGCGACTAGCACAGATACGCAGTATTTT.

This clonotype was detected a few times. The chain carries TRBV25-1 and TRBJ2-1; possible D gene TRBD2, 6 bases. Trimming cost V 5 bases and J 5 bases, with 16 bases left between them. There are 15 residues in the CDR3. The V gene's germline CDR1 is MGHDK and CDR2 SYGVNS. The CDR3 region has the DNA TGTGCCAGCAGTCAGCCAGCGGGCATAAACAATGAGCAGTTCTTC. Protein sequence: CASSQPAGINNEQFF.

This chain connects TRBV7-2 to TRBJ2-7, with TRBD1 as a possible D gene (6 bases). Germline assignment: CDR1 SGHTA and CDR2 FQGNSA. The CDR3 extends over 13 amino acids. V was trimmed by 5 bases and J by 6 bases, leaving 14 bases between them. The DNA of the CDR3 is TGTGCCAGCAGCCCTACTCTAGGGGGCGAGCAGTACTTC. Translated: CASSPTLGGEQYF.

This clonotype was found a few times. Here the CDR3 DNA reads TGTGCCAGCAGCCATTCTAGCGGTCAAGAGACCCAGTACTTC. Translating it yields CASSHSSGQETQYF. The chain uses TRBV4-2 and TRBJ2-5, with 7 bases fitting TRBD2. The germline CDR1 and CDR2 sequences are LGHNA and YNFKEQ. Unmatched junction bases numbered 3, after V lost 3 bases and J lost 2 bases. This CDR3 contains 14 residues.

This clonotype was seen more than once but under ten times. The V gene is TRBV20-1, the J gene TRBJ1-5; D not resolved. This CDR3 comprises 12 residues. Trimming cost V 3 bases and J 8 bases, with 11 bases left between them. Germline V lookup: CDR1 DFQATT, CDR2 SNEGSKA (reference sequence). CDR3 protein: CSASTAEEPQHF. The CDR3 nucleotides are TGCAGTGCTAGTACGGCAGAGGAGCCCCAGCATTTT.

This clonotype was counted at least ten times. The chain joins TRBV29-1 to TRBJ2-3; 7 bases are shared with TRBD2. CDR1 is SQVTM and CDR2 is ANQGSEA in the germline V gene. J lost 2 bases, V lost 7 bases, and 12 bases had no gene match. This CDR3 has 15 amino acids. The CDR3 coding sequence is TGCAGCGCCAGAGCCTCTAGCGGAATCACAGATACGCAGTATTTT. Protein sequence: CSARASSGITDTQYF.

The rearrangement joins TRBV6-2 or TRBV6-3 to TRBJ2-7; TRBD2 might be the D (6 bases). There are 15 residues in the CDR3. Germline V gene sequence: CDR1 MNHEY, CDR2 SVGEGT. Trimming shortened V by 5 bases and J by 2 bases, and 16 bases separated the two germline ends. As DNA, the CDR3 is TGTGCCAGCAGTGCCGACCGGGACTCAACCTACGAGCAGTACTTC. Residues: CASSADRDSTYEQYF.

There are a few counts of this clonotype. DNA for the CDR3: TGTGCCAGCAGCTTAGGGGGTGTTAGGTATGGCTACACCTTC. This codes for CASSLGGVRYGYTF. The chain recombines TRBV7-2 with TRBJ1-2; D ambiguous. CDR3 length: 14 amino acids. Trimming cost V 1 base and J 5 bases, with 11 bases left between them. CDR1 and CDR2 (germline): SGHTA, FQGNSA.

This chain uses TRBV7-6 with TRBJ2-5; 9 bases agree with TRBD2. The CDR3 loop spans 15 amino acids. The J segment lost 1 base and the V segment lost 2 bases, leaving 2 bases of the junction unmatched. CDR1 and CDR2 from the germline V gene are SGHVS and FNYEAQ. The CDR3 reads CASSLWTSAQETQYF. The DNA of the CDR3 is TGTGCCAGCAGCTTATGGACTAGCGCCCAAGAGACCCAGTACTTC.

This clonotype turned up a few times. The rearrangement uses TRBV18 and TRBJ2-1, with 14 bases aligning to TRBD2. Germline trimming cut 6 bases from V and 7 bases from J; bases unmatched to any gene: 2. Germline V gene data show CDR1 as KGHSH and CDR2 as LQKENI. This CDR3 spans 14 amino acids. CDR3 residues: CASSGTSGRNEQFF. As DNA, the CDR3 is TGTGCCAGCTCTGGGACTAGCGGGAGAAATGAGCAGTTCTTC.

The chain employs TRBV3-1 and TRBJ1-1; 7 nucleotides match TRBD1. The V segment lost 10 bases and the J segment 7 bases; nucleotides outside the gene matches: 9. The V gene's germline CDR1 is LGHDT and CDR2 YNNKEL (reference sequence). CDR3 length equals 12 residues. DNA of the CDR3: TGTGCCATCAGACCACGGGACAGTGAAGCTTTCTTT. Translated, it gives CAIRPRDSEAFF.

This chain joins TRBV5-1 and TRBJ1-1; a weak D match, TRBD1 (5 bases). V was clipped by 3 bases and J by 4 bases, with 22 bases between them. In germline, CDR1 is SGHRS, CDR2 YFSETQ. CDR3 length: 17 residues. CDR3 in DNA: TGCGCCAGCAGCTCGCTACCAGGGCCGACGGGATCCACTGAAGCTTTCTTT. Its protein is CASSSLPGPTGSTEAFF.

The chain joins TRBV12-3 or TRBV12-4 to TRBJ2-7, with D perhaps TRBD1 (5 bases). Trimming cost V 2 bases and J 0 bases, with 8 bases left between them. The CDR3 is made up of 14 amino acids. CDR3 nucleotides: TGTGCCAGCAGTTTACAGGGCCCCTCCTACGAGCAGTACTTC. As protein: CASSLQGPSYEQYF.

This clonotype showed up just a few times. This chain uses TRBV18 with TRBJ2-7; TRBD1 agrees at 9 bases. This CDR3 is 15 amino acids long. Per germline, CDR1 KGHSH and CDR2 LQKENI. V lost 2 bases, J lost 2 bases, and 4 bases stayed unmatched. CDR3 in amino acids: CASSPAGTGPYEQYF. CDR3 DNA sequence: TGTGCCAGCTCACCAGCCGGGACAGGGCCCTACGAGCAGTACTTC.

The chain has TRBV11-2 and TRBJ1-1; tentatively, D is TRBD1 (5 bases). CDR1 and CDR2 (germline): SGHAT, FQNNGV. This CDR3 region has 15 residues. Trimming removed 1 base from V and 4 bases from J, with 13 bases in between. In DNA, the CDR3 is TGTGCCAGCAGCTTAGCTTCCAGGGCTGTCACTGAAGCTTTCTTT. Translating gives CASSLASRAVTEAFF.

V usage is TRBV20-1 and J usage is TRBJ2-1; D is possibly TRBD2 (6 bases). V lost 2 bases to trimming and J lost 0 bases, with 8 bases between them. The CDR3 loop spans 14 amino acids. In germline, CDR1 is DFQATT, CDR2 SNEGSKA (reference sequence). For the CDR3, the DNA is TGCAGTGCTAGACCCGGGAGCTCCTACAATGAGCAGTTCTTC. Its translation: CSARPGSSYNEQFF.

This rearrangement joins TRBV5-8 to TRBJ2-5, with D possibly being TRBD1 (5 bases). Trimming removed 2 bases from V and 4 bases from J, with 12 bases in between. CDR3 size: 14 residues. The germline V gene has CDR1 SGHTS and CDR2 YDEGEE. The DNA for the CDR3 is TGTGCCAGCAGCTTCTGGACGGACATAGAGACCCAGTACTTC. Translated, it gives CASSFWTDIETQYF.

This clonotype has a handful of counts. The DNA of the CDR3 is TGTGCCAGCACCTGGGGAGAGTTGGACACCGGGGAGCTGTTTTTT. Its translation is CASTWGELDTGELFF. The J gene is TRBJ2-2, the V gene TRBV12-3 or TRBV12-4; weak D call: TRBD2 (5 bases). V was pared by 7 bases and J by 3 bases, with 15 bases between. This CDR3 spans 15 amino acids.

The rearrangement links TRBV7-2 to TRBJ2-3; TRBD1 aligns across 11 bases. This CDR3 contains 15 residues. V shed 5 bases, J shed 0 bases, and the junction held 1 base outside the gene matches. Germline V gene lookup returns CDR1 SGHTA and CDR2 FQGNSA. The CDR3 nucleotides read TGTGCCAGCAGCGGGACAGGGGGGAGCACAGATACGCAGTATTTT. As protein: CASSGTGGSTDTQYF. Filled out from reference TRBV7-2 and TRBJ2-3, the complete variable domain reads GAGVSQSPSNKVTEKGKDVELRCDPISGHTALYWYRQSLGQGLEFLIYFQGNSAPDKSGLPSDRFSAERTGGSVSTLTIQRTQQEDSAVYLCASSGTGGSTDTQYFGPGTRLTVL.

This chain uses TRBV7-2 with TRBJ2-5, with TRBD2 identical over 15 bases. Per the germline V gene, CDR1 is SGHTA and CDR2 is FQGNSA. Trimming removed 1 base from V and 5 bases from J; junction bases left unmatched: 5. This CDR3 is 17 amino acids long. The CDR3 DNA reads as TGTGCCAGCAGCTTAGGGACTAGCGGGAGGGTGGGGGAGACCCAGTACTTC. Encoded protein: CASSLGTSGRVGETQYF.

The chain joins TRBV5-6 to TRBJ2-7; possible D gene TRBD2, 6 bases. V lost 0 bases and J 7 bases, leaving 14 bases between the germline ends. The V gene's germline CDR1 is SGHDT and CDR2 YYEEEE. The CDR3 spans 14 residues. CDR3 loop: CASSLGDWLWEQYF. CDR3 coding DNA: TGTGCCAGCAGCTTGGGGGACTGGCTTTGGGAGCAGTACTTC.

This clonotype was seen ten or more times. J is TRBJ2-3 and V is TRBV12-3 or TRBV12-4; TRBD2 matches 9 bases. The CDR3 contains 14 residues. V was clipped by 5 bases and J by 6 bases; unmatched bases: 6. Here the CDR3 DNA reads TGTGCCAGCAGTCTTAGCGGGGGCGTCGATACGCAGTATTTT. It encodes CASSLSGGVDTQYF.

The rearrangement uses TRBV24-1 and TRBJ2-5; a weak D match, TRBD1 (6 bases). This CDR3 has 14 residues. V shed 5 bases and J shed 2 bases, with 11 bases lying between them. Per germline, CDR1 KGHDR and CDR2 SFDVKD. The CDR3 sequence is CATSGWTEQETQYF. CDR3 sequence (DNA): TGTGCCACCAGTGGTTGGACAGAGCAAGAGACCCAGTACTTC.

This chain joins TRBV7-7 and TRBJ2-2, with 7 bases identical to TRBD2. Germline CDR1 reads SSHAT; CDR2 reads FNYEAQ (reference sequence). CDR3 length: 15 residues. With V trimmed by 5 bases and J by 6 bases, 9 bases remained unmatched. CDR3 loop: CASSQNAGVAGELFF. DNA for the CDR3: TGTGCCAGCAGCCAGAACGCGGGAGTGGCCGGGGAGCTGTTTTTT.

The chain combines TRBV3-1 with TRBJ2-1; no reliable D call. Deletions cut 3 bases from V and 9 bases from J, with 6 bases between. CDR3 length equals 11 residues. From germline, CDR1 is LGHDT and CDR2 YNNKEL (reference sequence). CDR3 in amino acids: CASSQRLEQFF. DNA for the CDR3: TGTGCCAGCAGCCAGCGGCTTGAGCAGTTCTTC.

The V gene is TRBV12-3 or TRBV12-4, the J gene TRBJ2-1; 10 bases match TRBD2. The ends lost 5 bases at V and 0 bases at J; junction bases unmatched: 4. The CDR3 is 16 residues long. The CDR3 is CASSQASGSSYNEQFF. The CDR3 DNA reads TGTGCCAGCAGTCAGGCTAGCGGGAGCTCCTACAATGAGCAGTTCTTC.

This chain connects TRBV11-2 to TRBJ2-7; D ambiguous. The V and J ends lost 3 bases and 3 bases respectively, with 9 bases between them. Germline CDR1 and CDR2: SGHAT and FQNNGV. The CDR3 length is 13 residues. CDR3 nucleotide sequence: TGTGCCAGCAGCTTGCCCTCCAACTACGAGCAGTACTTC. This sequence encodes CASSLPSNYEQYF.